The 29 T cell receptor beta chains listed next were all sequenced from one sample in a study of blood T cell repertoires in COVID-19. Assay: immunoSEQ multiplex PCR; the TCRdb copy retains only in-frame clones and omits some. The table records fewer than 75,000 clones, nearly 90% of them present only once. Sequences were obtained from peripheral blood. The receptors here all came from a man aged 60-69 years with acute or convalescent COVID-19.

The CDR3 bases are TGTGCCAGCAGTACGGGAGAGATCTATGGCTACACCTTC. This codes for CASSTGEIYGYTF. This rearrangement joins TRBV6-6 to TRBJ1-2, with no clear D. The V end lost 5 bases, the J end lost 4 bases, and 11 bases lay between the germline ends. Germline V lookup: CDR1 MNHNY, CDR2 SVGAGI (reference sequence). CDR3 length equals 13 residues.

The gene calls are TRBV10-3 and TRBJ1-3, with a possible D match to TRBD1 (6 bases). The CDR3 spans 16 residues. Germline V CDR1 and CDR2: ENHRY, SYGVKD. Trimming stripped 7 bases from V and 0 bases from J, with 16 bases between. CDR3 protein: CAITASGDSSGNTIYF. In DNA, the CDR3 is TGTGCCATCACTGCGTCAGGGGATAGCTCTGGAAACACCATATATTTT.

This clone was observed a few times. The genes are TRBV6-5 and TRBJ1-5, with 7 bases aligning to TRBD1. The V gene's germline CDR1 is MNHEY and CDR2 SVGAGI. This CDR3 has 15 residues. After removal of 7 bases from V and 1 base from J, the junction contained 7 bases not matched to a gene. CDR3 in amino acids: CASTPDRASNQPQHF. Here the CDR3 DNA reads TGTGCCAGCACCCCCGACAGGGCGAGCAATCAGCCCCAGCATTTT.

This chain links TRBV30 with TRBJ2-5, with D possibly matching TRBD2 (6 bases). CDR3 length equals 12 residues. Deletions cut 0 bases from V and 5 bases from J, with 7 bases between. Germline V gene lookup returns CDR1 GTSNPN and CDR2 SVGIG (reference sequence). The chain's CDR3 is CAWSVRGETQYF. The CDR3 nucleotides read TGTGCCTGGAGTGTACGGGGGGAGACCCAGTACTTC.

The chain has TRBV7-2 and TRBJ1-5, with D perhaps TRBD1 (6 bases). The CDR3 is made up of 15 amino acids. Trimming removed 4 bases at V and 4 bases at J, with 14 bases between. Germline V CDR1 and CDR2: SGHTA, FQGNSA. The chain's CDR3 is CASSSQQGANQPQHF. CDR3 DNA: TGTGCCAGCAGCTCTCAACAGGGAGCTAATCAGCCCCAGCATTTT.

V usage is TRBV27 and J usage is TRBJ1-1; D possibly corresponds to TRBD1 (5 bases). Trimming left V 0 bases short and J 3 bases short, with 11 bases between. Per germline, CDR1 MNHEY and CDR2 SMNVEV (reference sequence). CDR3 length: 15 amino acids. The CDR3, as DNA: TGTGCCAGCAGTTTATCCGAGGCGGGGGACACTGAAGCTTTCTTT. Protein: CASSLSEAGDTEAFF.

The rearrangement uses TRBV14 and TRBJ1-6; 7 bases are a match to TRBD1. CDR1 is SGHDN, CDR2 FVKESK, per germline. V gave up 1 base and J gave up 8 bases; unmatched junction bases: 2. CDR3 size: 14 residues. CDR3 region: CASSQGQGYSPLHF. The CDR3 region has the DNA TGTGCCAGCAGCCAAGGACAGGGTTATTCACCCCTCCACTTT. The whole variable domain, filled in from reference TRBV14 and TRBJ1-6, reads EAGVTQFPSHSVIEKGQTVTLRCDPISGHDNLYWYRRVMGKEIKFLLHFVKESKQDESGMPNNRFLAERTGGTYSTLKVQPAELEDSGVYFCASSQGQGYSPLHFGNGTRLTVT.

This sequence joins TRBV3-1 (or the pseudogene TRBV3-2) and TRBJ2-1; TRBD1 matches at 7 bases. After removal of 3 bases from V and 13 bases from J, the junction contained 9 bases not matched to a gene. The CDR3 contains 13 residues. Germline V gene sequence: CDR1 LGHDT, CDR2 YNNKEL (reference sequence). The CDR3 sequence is CASSQRGGGGQFF. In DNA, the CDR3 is TGTGCCAGCAGCCAGAGAGGGGGCGGTGGACAGTTCTTC.

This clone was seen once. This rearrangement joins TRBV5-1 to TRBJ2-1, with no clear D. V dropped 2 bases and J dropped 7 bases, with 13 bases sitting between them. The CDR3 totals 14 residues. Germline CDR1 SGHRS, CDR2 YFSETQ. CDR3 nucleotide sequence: TGCGCCAGCAGCTTCCCGACGGAGTCGAATGAGCAGTTCTTC. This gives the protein CASSFPTESNEQFF.

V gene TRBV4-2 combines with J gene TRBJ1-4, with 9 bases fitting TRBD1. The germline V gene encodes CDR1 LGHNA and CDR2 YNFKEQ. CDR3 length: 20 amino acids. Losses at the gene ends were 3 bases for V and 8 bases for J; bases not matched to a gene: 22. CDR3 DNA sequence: TGTGCCAGCAGCCAGTCTTTCCGAACAGGGGGCCTCTCCCTTGGGGAAAAACTGTTTTTT. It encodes CASSQSFRTGGLSLGEKLFF.

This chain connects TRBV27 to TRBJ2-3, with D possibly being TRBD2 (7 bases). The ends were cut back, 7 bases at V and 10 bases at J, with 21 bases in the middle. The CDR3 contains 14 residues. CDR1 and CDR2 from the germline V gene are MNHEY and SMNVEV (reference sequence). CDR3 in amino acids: CASKQGPPAGAQYF. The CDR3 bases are TGTGCCAGCAAACAGGGACCCCCCGCGGGAGCGCAGTATTTT.

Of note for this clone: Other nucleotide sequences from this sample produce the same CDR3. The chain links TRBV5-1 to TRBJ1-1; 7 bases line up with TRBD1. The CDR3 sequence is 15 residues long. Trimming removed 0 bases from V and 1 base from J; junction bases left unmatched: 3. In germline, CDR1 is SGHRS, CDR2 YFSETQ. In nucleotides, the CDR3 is TGCGCCAGCAGCTTGGCCGGGACAGAGAACACTGAAGCTTTCTTT. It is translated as CASSLAGTENTEAFF.

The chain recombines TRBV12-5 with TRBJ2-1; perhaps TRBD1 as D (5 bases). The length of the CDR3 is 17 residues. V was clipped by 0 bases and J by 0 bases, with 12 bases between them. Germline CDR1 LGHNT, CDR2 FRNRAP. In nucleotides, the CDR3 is TGTGCTAGTGGTTTGGTATGGGGCAGGAACTCCTACAATGAGCAGTTCTTC. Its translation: CASGLVWGRNSYNEQFF. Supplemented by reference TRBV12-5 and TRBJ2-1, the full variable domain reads DARVTQTPRHKVTEMGQEVTMRCQPILGHNTVFWYRQTMMQGLELLAYFRNRAPLDDSGMPKDRFSAEMPDATLATLKIQPSEPRDSAVYFCASGLVWGRNSYNEQFFGPGTRLTVL.

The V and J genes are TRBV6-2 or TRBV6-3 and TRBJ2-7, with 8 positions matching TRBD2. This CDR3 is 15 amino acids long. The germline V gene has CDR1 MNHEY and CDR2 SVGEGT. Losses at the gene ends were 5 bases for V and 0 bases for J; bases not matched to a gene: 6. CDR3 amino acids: CASSQPGTSSYEQYF. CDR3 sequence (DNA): TGTGCCAGCAGTCAGCCAGGGACTAGCTCCTACGAGCAGTACTTC.

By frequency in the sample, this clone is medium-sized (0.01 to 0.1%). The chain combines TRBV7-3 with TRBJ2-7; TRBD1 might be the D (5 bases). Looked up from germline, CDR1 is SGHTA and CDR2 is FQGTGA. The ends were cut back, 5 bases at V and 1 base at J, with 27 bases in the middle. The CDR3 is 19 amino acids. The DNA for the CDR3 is TGTGCCAGCAGCCCCGGTCCGACAGCTCCCACCGGACCTTCCTACGAGCAGTACTTC. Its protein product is CASSPGPTAPTGPSYEQYF. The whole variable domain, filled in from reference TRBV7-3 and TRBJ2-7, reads GAGVSQTPSNKVTEKGKYVELRCDPISGHTALYWYRQSLGQGPEFLIYFQGTGAADDSGLPNDRFFAVRPEGSVSTLKIQRTERGDSAVYLCASSPGPTAPTGPSYEQYFGPGTRLTVT.

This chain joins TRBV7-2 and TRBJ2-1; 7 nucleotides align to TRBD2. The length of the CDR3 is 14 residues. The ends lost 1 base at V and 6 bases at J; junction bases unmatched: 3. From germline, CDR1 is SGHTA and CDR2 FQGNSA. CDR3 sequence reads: CASSLVWGGNEQFF. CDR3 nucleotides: TGTGCCAGCAGCTTAGTATGGGGGGGCAATGAGCAGTTCTTC.

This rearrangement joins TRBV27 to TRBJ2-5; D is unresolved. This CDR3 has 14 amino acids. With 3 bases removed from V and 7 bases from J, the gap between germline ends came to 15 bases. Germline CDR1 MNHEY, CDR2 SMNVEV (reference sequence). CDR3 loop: CASSFVSQPTTQYF. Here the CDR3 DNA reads TGTGCCAGCAGTTTTGTTAGCCAGCCGACGACCCAGTACTTC.

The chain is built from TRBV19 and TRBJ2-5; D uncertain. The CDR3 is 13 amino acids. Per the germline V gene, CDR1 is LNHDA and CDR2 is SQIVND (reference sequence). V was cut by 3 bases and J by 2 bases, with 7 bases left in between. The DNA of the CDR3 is TGTGCCAGTAGTATTGGGCAGCAAGAGACCCAGTACTTC. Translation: CASSIGQQETQYF.

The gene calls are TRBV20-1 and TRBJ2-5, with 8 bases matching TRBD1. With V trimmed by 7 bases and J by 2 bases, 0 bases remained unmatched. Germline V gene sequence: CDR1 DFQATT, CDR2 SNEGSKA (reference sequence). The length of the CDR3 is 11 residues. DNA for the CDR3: TGCAGTGGACAGGGGCAAGAGACCCAGTACTTC. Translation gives CSGQGQETQYF.

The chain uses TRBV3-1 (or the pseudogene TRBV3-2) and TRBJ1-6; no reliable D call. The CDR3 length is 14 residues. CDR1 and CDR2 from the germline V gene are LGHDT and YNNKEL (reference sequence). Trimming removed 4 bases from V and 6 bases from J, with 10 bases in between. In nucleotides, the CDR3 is TGTGCCAGCAGCCCTAAGGCGGGTAATTCACCCCTCCACTTT. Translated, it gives CASSPKAGNSPLHF.

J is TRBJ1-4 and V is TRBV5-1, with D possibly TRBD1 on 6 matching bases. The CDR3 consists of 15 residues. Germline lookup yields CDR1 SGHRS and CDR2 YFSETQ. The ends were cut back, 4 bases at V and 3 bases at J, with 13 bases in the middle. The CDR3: CASSSTGHPNEKLFF. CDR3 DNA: TGCGCCAGCAGCAGTACGGGACACCCTAATGAAAAACTGTTTTTT.

This CDR3 is CASSQLPGQGWNGYTF. The CDR3, as DNA: TGTGCCAGCAGCCAACTCCCCGGACAGGGGTGGAATGGCTACACCTTC. The chain is built from TRBV3-1 (or the pseudogene TRBV3-2) and TRBJ1-2, with 9 bases fitting TRBD1. The germline V gene encodes CDR1 LGHDT and CDR2 YNNKEL (reference sequence). Losses at the gene ends were 2 bases for V and 6 bases for J; bases not matched to a gene: 10. The length of the CDR3 is 16 residues.

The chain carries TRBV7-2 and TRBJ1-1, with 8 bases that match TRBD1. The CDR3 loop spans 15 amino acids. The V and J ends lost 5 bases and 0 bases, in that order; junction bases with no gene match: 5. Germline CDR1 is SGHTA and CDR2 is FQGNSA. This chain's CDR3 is CASSARQGLNTEAFF. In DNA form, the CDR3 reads TGTGCCAGCAGCGCCAGACAGGGGTTGAACACTGAAGCTTTCTTT. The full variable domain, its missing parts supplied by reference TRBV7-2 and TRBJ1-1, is GAGVSQSPSNKVTEKGKDVELRCDPISGHTALYWYRQSLGQGLEFLIYFQGNSAPDKSGLPSDRFSAERTGGSVSTLTIQRTQQEDSAVYLCASSARQGLNTEAFFGQGTRLTVV.

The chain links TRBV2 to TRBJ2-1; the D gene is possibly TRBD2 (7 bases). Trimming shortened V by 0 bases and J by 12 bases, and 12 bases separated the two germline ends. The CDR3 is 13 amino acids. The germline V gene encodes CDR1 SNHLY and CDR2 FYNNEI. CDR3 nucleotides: TGTGCCAGCAGTGAAGCGCGGGGAGGGGGGCAGTTCTTC. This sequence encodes CASSEARGGGQFF.

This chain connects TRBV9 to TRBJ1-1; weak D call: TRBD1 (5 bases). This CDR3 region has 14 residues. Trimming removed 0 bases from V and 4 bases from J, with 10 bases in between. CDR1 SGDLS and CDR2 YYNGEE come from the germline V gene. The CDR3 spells CASSVDDRFTEAFF. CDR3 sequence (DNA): TGTGCCAGCAGCGTAGATGACAGATTCACTGAAGCTTTCTTT.

The CDR3 sequence: CASSQEQGTEAFF. DNA of the CDR3: TGTGCCAGCAGCCAAGAACAGGGCACTGAAGCTTTCTTT. J is TRBJ1-1 and V is TRBV7-3; tentatively, D is TRBD1 (6 bases). V was cut by 5 bases and J by 4 bases, with 11 bases left in between. The germline V gene has CDR1 SGHTA and CDR2 FQGTGA. This CDR3 is 13 amino acids long. Filled out from reference TRBV7-3 and TRBJ1-1, the complete variable domain reads GAGVSQTPSNKVTEKGKYVELRCDPISGHTALYWYRQSLGQGPEFLIYFQGTGAADDSGLPNDRFFAVRPEGSVSTLKIQRTERGDSAVYLCASSQEQGTEAFFGQGTRLTVV.

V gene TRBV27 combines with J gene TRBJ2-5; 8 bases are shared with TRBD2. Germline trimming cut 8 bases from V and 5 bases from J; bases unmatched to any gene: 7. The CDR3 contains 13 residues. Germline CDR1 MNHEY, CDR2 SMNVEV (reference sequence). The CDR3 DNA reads TGTGCCAGCGGGACTAGAGCCAGGGAGACCCAGTACTTC. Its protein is CASGTRARETQYF.

Written as DNA, the CDR3 is TGTGCCAGCAGTCGACAGGGGACGGAAAAACTGTTTTTT. Translating gives CASSRQGTEKLFF. The J gene is TRBJ1-4, the V gene TRBV6-5; TRBD1 agrees at 8 bases. The CDR3 is 13 amino acids. The V and J ends lost 5 bases and 8 bases, in that order; junction bases with no gene match: 4. The germline V gene has CDR1 MNHEY and CDR2 SVGAGI.

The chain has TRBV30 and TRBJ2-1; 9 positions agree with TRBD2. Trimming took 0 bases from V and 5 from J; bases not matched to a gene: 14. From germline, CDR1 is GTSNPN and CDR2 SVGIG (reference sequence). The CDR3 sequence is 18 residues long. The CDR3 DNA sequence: TGTGCCTGGAGTGTACGGTCGAGCGGGGGGCCCCGACACAATGAGCAGTTCTTC. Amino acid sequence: CAWSVRSSGGPRHNEQFF.